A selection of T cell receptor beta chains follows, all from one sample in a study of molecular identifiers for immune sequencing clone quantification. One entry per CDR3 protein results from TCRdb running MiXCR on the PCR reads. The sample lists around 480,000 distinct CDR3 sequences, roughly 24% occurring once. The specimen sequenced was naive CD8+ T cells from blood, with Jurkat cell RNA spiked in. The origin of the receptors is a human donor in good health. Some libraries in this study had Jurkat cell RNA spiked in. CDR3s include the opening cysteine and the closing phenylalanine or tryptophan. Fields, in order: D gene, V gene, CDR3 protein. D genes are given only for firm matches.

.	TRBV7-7	CASSLGGASPADYEQYF
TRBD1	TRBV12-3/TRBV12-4	CASSTTQGSSYEQYF
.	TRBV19	CASSAIDSIETQYF
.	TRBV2	CASSVSVADRYTDTQYF
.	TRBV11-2	CASSVEGADHQHF
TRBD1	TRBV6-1	CASSEVGQGVWSPLHF
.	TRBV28	CASSLLSREVGTDTQYF
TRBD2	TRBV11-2	CASSSATSGSNEQFF
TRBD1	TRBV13	CASSSGTGVGETQYF
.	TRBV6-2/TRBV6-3	CASSYSLHKKNNEQFF